This T cell receptor (beta chain) was sequenced during a study of siplizumab effects on memory and regulatory T cells. Regarding the study as a whole: The mapping of alloreactive clones to unstimulated subsets covered only a minor fraction of them. Memory cells that were CD4+ and unstimulated gave rise to alloreactive sequences, which siplizumab significantly reduced.

Around 96,000 TCR templates were measured in each sample. Repertoires were generated with immunoSEQ multiplex PCR, while TCRdb's copy carries only in-frame clones and drops some. The sample includes about 40,000 clones, roughly 90% of them seen just once. Worth noting for this clone: The antigen is unknown.

There are 15 residues in the CDR3. The sequencing sample was made of naive CD4+ T cells sorted from blood. This TCR was recovered from a human donor in good health. The chain has TRBV21-1 and TRBJ1-1. TRBV21-1 is a pseudogene locus. CDR3 sequence: CASSKVEGWVTEAFF. In DNA, the CDR3 is TGTGCCAGCAGCAAAGTGGAGGGTTGGGTCACTGAAGCTTTCTTT.